These 18 T cell receptor beta chains were all obtained from the same sample, sequenced in a study of T cells in Graves' hyperthyroidism and ophthalmopathy. Amplified TCR beta CDR3 regions derived from RNA transcripts. The HTBI primer set drove a first-round RT-PCR of the TCR CDR3. TCRdb re-analysed the multiplex PCR reads in MiXCR, keeping a single row per CDR3 protein. The table records 350,000 or so distinct CDR3 sequences, roughly 20% of them present only once. The sample comprised blood. These receptor sequences come from a woman aged 40-49 years with Graves' ophthalmopathy.

This clonotype showed up many times. This sequence joins TRBV7-2 and TRBJ2-7; no reliable D call. The CDR3 runs 15 residues. V lost 0 bases and J lost 1, with 10 bases in between. Per germline, CDR1 SGHTA and CDR2 FQGNSA. This CDR3 is CASSLAPGQSYEQYF. CDR3 coding DNA: TGTGCCAGCAGCTTAGCCCCGGGCCAATCCTACGAGCAGTACTTC.

This clonotype was seen ten or more times. The CDR3 reads CASSPDMQRNTEAFF. CDR3 sequence (DNA): TGTGCCAGCTCACCCGACATGCAGCGGAACACTGAAGCTTTCTTT. The rearrangement links TRBV18 to TRBJ1-1; no definite D call. Trimming removed 3 bases from V and 1 base from J, with 12 bases in between. Germline assignment: CDR1 KGHSH and CDR2 LQKENI. The CDR3 extends over 15 amino acids.

This clonotype was detected ten times or more. The rearrangement links TRBV7-9 to TRBJ2-5, with 7 bases that match TRBD2. This CDR3 is built from 16 residues. Germline CDR1 reads SEHNR; CDR2 reads FQNEAQ (reference sequence). The V gene end was trimmed by 7 bases and the J gene end by 4 bases; junction bases not matched to a gene: 15. Here the CDR3 DNA reads TGTGCCAGCACAGACAAGCGGGGTCCTTGGGGAGAGACCCAGTACTTC. Protein: CASTDKRGPWGETQYF.

There are many counts of this clonotype. The gene calls are TRBV10-3 and TRBJ2-1, with a tentative D call TRBD2 (5 bases). Germline V gives CDR1 ENHRY, CDR2 SYGVKD. The germline V and J ends were trimmed by 8 bases and 5 bases, with 19 bases remaining between them. The CDR3 length is 15 residues. As DNA, the CDR3 is TGTGCCATCCGGGGATTTAGAAAGGAGAACAATGAGCAGTTCTTC. This translates into CAIRGFRKENNEQFF.

Ten or more counts support this clonotype. This chain connects TRBV7-2 to TRBJ2-7; 9 nucleotides match TRBD2. The CDR3 is 14 residues long. After removal of 4 bases from V and 5 bases from J, the junction contained 6 bases not matched to a gene. Germline V CDR1 and CDR2: SGHTA, FQGNSA. The CDR3 loop is CASSSGTSTHEQYF. The CDR3 DNA is TGTGCCAGCAGCTCCGGGACTAGCACCCACGAGCAGTACTTC.

There are a few counts of this clonotype. The chain recombines TRBV30 with TRBJ2-2; D not resolved. In germline, CDR1 is GTSNPN, CDR2 SVGIG (reference sequence). V lost 3 bases and J 5 bases, leaving 10 bases between the germline ends. The CDR3 is made up of 13 amino acids. CDR3 residues: CAWRPDGTGELFF. The CDR3 bases are TGTGCCTGGAGACCGGACGGAACCGGGGAGCTGTTTTTT.

The V call is TRBV7-8, the J call TRBJ1-5; weak D call: TRBD1 (5 bases). This CDR3 contains 14 residues. Germline values: CDR1 SGHVS, CDR2 FQNEAQ. Trimming left V 5 bases short and J 3 bases short, with 11 bases between. The CDR3 reads CASSRGQPNQPQHF. As DNA, the CDR3 is TGTGCCAGCAGCCGAGGACAACCCAATCAGCCCCAGCATTTT.

This clonotype was seen ten or more times. The CDR3 loop is CASSHPGARREAFF. The DNA of the CDR3 is TGTGCCAGCAGTCACCCGGGGGCTAGGCGTGAAGCTTTCTTT. The chain uses TRBV14 and TRBJ1-1, with D possibly TRBD1 on 6 matching bases. V lost 6 bases to trimming and J lost 7 bases, with 18 bases between them. CDR1 SGHDN and CDR2 FVKESK come from the germline V gene. The CDR3 totals 14 residues.

This clonotype was seen a handful of times. The junction departs from the called germline gene at one end, perhaps through a read error. The DNA of the CDR3 is TGCAGTGATAGAGATTATTGGGGGGGATTGGAGGAGCAGTACTTC. The encoded protein is CSDRDYWGGLEEQYF. The chain is built from TRBV20-1 and TRBJ2-7; 7 nucleotides match TRBD2. Germline-derived CDR1 and CDR2 are DFQATT and SNEGSKA (reference sequence). CDR3 length equals 15 residues.

This clonotype occurred many times. The rearrangement joins TRBV29-1 to TRBJ1-3; D may be TRBD1 (5 bases). The CDR3 extends over 14 amino acids. Germline V lookup: CDR1 SQVTM, CDR2 ANQGSEA. V was cut by 0 bases and J by 3 bases, with 9 bases left in between. The CDR3: CSVEETEVGNTIYF. Here the CDR3 DNA reads TGCAGCGTTGAAGAGACAGAGGTTGGAAACACCATATATTTT.

V usage is TRBV12-3 or TRBV12-4 and J usage is TRBJ2-5; TRBD1 aligns across 8 bases. The CDR3 is 14 amino acids. Trimming removed 7 bases from V and 1 base from J; junction bases left unmatched: 5. CDR3 in DNA: TGTGCCAGCAAACGAGGGACAGGCCAAGAGACCCAGTACTTC. Protein: CASKRGTGQETQYF.

As regards this clonotype: The junction departs from the called germline gene at one end, perhaps through a read error. The chain couples TRBV20-1 to TRBJ1-2; D is uncertain. Germline CDR1 is DFQATT and CDR2 is SNEGSKA (reference sequence). This CDR3 is built from 12 residues. The CDR3 is CSASRFPYGYNF. The CDR3 DNA reads TGCAGTGCGAGCAGGTTTCCCTATGGCTACAACTTC.

This clonotype was counted at least ten times. The CDR3 DNA sequence: TGTGCCAGCAGTCCCCAAGAGAACACTGAAGCTTTCTTT. Translation gives CASSPQENTEAFF. J is TRBJ1-1 and V is TRBV27; no clear D. The CDR3 consists of 13 residues. Germline CDR1 and CDR2: MNHEY and SMNVEV (reference sequence). With 5 bases removed from V and 1 base from J, the gap between germline ends came to 8 bases.

This chain links TRBV12-3 or TRBV12-4 with TRBJ2-2, with a possible D match to TRBD2 (5 bases). The CDR3 spans 15 residues. V lost 4 bases and J lost 6, with 15 bases in between. CDR3 residues: CASSYFSGHAGELFF. The DNA of the CDR3 is TGTGCCAGCAGTTACTTCAGCGGTCATGCCGGGGAGCTGTTTTTT.

Worth noting for this clonotype: The junction shows a germline mismatch at one end, possibly a read error. The chain carries TRBV6-2 or TRBV6-3 and TRBJ2-7; tentatively, D is TRBD1 or TRBD2 (5 bases each). The CDR3 spans 13 residues. The germline V gene encodes CDR1 MNHEY and CDR2 SVGEGT. CDR3 sequence: CASRNENTRELYF. The CDR3 DNA is TGTGCCAGCAGAAACGAGAACACCAGGGAGCTGTACTTC.

This clonotype was detected ten times or more. The chain recombines TRBV20-1 with TRBJ2-7, with D maybe TRBD2 (6 bases). V gave up 5 bases and J gave up 5 bases, with 19 bases separating them. Germline CDR1 reads DFQATT; CDR2 reads SNEGSKA (reference sequence). This CDR3 spans 14 amino acids. CDR3 sequence: CSAYTGTARHEQYF. As DNA, the CDR3 is TGCAGTGCTTATACCGGGACTGCCCGCCACGAGCAGTACTTC.

The sample holds many counts of this clonotype. The rearrangement uses TRBV4-3 and TRBJ1-2; D is uncertain. Germline V gives CDR1 LGHNA, CDR2 YSLEER. This CDR3 comprises 14 residues. Deletions cut 0 bases from V and 5 bases from J, with 10 bases between. CDR3 loop: CASSQDYGGYGYTF. The CDR3 nucleotides are TGCGCCAGCAGCCAAGACTACGGAGGATATGGCTACACCTTC.

At least ten counts were recorded for this clonotype. The chain joins TRBV6-1 to TRBJ2-7, with 11 bases identical to TRBD2. Germline V gene sequence: CDR1 MNHNS, CDR2 SASEGT. The CDR3 extends over 15 amino acids. Unmatched junction bases numbered 8, after V lost 5 bases and J lost 5 bases. The CDR3 region is CASSRLAGYIDEQYF. The CDR3 nucleotides are TGTGCCAGCAGTAGACTAGCGGGATATATCGACGAGCAGTACTTC.